The clone carrying this TCR beta chain turned up a few times. Its antigen is unidentified. The germline V and J ends were trimmed by 5 bases and 5 bases, with 19 bases remaining between them. The germline V gene encodes CDR1 SGHAT and CDR2 FQNNGV. The CDR3 has 15 residues. Data came from immunoSEQ multiplex PCR; TCRdb stores just in-frame clones and leaves some out. The sample contains 170,000 or so clones, 65% to 70% of which appear only once. This specimen belongs to a study of shared clonotypes between healthy human individuals. In the study overall: Sampling drew on donors who were a couple of women and a few men aged 18 to 49. Every donor yielded three CD4 naive, three CD4 memory, two CD8 naive and one CD8 memory plate. Study-level findings and limits: The expectation was that sequencing depth would affect clonotype sharing among donors.

The receptor comes from a man younger than 40 in good health. The sample comprised memory CD4+ T cells sorted from blood. Subset of the sample: CD45RA-negative fraction. The chain links TRBV11-2 to TRBJ2-7, with D hard to call. The CDR3 sequence is CASSDRLLITHEQYF. CDR3 in DNA: TGTGCCAGCAGCGACCGACTTCTTATTACCCACGAGCAGTACTTC.